One sample yielded the 30 T cell receptor beta chains listed below, sequenced in a study of control samples from healthy donors and cancer patients. The table came from immunoSEQ multiplex PCR; TCRdb's copy has only in-frame clones and leaves some out. Of under 70,000 clones listed, about nine tenths are singletons. Sequencing input: PBMCs. Receptor source: a woman in her fifties or sixties with colorectal cancer.

J is TRBJ2-7 and V is TRBV5-1; D might be TRBD2 (6 bases). Trimming cost V 4 bases and J 2 bases, with 13 bases left between them. Germline CDR1 is SGHRS and CDR2 is YFSETQ. The length of the CDR3 is 14 residues. CDR3 nucleotides: TGCGCCAGCAGCCTGGGAGGCTCGACCTACGAGCAGTACTTC. This gives the protein CASSLGGSTYEQYF.

The chain joins TRBV28 to TRBJ2-1; 8 nucleotides line up with TRBD2. The CDR3 spans 13 residues. After removal of 6 bases from V and 16 bases from J, the junction contained 14 bases not matched to a gene. Germline V gene data show CDR1 as MDHEN and CDR2 as SYDVKM. The DNA for the CDR3 is TGTGCCAGCAGCCCTGGGACTCGGGGGGGGCCCTTCTTC. It codes for CASSPGTRGGPFF.

This chain links TRBV7-6 with TRBJ2-1; TRBD2 matches 7 bases. The CDR3 consists of 15 residues. The ends lost 3 bases at V and 2 bases at J; junction bases unmatched: 4. Germline values: CDR1 SGHVS, CDR2 FNYEAQ. This chain's CDR3 is CASSFLAATYNEQFF. The DNA for the CDR3 is TGTGCCAGCAGCTTTCTAGCGGCCACCTACAATGAGCAGTTCTTC.

The rearrangement links TRBV27 to TRBJ1-4, with no clear D. The CDR3 spans 14 residues. Trimming cost V 7 bases and J 8 bases, with 17 bases left between them. From germline, CDR1 is MNHEY and CDR2 SMNVEV (reference sequence). The CDR3 sequence: CASTYLGGKEKLFF. As DNA, the CDR3 is TGTGCCAGCACTTACTTAGGAGGGAAGGAAAAACTGTTTTTT.

The chain is built from TRBV11-2 and TRBJ2-3; 14 nucleotides match TRBD2. The germline CDR1 and CDR2 sequences are SGHAT and FQNNGV. The CDR3 is 16 amino acids. V lost 5 bases, J lost 8 bases, and 9 bases stayed unmatched. CDR3 amino acids: CASSGGLAGGPGTQYF. In nucleotides, the CDR3 is TGTGCCAGCAGCGGAGGACTAGCGGGGGGCCCAGGTACGCAGTATTTT.

This chain connects TRBV24-1 to TRBJ2-2; 10 bases are a match to TRBD1. The germline V gene has CDR1 KGHDR and CDR2 SFDVKD. The ends lost 5 bases at V and 3 bases at J; junction bases unmatched: 5. The CDR3 runs 16 residues. Here the CDR3 DNA reads TGTGCCACCAGTGGGACAGGGGGGCCCGACACCGGGGAGCTGTTTTTT. The encoded protein is CATSGTGGPDTGELFF.

The chain employs TRBV2 and TRBJ2-1; 8 nucleotides match TRBD2. The CDR3 contains 18 residues. The V gene end was trimmed by 0 bases and the J gene end by 9 bases; junction bases not matched to a gene: 16. Per the germline V gene, CDR1 is SNHLY and CDR2 is FYNNEI. The CDR3: CASSEAALTGGLFGEQFF. CDR3 nucleotide sequence: TGTGCCAGCAGTGAAGCAGCCCTTACGGGGGGGCTCTTTGGTGAGCAGTTCTTC.

The gene calls are TRBV9 and TRBJ2-3; 7 bases are shared with TRBD1. The CDR3 consists of 18 residues. The germline V gene has CDR1 SGDLS and CDR2 YYNGEE. V lost 1 base, J lost 2 bases, and 13 bases stayed unmatched. The CDR3, as DNA: TGTGCCAGCAGCGTATCATCCTCCCCGGGACAGCCCACAGATACGCAGTATTTT. Translating it yields CASSVSSSPGQPTDTQYF. The variable domain in full, with the rest retrieved from reference TRBV9 and TRBJ2-3, is DSGVTQTPKHLITATGQRVTLRCSPRSGDLSVYWYQQSLDQGLQFLIQYYNGEERAKGNILERFSAQQFPDLHSELNLSSLELGDSALYFCASSVSSSPGQPTDTQYFGPGTRLTVL.

J is TRBJ1-1 and V is TRBV7-3, with a weak D call TRBD1 (5 bases). The CDR3 totals 13 residues. V lost 6 bases and J lost 1, with 9 bases in between. CDR1 and CDR2 (germline): SGHTA, FQGTGA. CDR3 amino acids: CASSRQPNTEAFF. The CDR3 bases are TGTGCCAGCAGTCGACAGCCGAACACTGAAGCTTTCTTT.

The chain couples TRBV19 to TRBJ1-1; D not certain. This CDR3 comprises 13 residues. V lost 5 bases and J 2 bases, leaving 9 bases between the germline ends. Germline V gene data show CDR1 as LNHDA and CDR2 as SQIVND (reference sequence). Here the CDR3 DNA reads TGTGCCAGTAGTGCCTTAACCAACACTGAAGCTTTCTTT. It codes for CASSALTNTEAFF.

This chain links TRBV5-1 with TRBJ2-2; TRBD1 might be the D (7 bases). The CDR3 totals 18 residues. Germline V gene sequence: CDR1 SGHRS, CDR2 YFSETQ. The germline V and J ends were trimmed by 1 base and 5 bases, with 21 bases remaining between them. For the CDR3, the DNA is TGCGCCAGCAGCTTGCCCAGGGGGGCTCTAAAGGGAACCGGGGAGCTGTTTTTT. Its protein product is CASSLPRGALKGTGELFF.

The chain recombines TRBV11-2 with TRBJ2-1; 8 nucleotides align to TRBD2. Germline lookup yields CDR1 SGHAT and CDR2 FQNNGV. This CDR3 spans 17 amino acids. With V trimmed by 6 bases and J by 5 bases, 15 bases remained unmatched. The DNA of the CDR3 is TGTGCCAGCAGAGGCGGGCTGGGGCGGGGGGAGGACAATGAGCAGTTCTTC. This translates into CASRGGLGRGEDNEQFF.

V usage is TRBV10-3 and J usage is TRBJ2-2; 8 bases fit TRBD2. The junction had 4 bases not matched to a gene; V was cut back by 6 bases and J by 1 base. CDR1 is ENHRY, CDR2 SYGVKD, per germline. The CDR3 loop spans 15 amino acids. CDR3 DNA: TGTGCCATCAGCGGGAGGGGTAGGAACACCGGGGAGCTGTTTTTT. Protein: CAISGRGRNTGELFF.

The rearrangement links TRBV25-1 to TRBJ2-3, with TRBD2 matching over 7 bases. The CDR3 has 14 residues. The V gene end was trimmed by 3 bases and the J gene end by 5 bases; junction bases not matched to a gene: 5. Germline CDR1 and CDR2: MGHDK and SYGVNS. The CDR3 DNA sequence: TGTGCCAGCAGTGAGCGGGAGATGGAAGATACGCAGTATTTT. Amino acid sequence: CASSEREMEDTQYF.

This clone was found once. The chain employs TRBV6-5 and TRBJ1-5, with no clear D. CDR3 length equals 14 residues. The germline V and J ends were trimmed by 0 bases and 2 bases, with 5 bases remaining between them. Germline loops: CDR1 MNHEY, CDR2 SVGAGI. CDR3 protein: CASSYSRGNQPQHF. The DNA for the CDR3 is TGTGCCAGCAGTTACTCGAGAGGCAATCAGCCCCAGCATTTT.

The chain carries TRBV5-1 and TRBJ2-5; 8 nucleotides match TRBD2. J was trimmed by 3 bases and V by 0 bases; bases with no gene match: 7. The germline gives CDR1 SGHRS, CDR2 YFSETQ. This CDR3 region has 16 residues. The CDR3 region is CASSLGETSAKETQYF. The CDR3 DNA sequence: TGCGCCAGCAGCTTGGGCGAGACTAGCGCCAAAGAGACCCAGTACTTC.

CDR3 residues: CASSEGKYGYTF. CDR3 DNA sequence: TGTGCCAGCAGTGAAGGCAAATATGGCTACACCTTC. The chain has TRBV6-1 and TRBJ1-2; D is ambiguous. Trimming shortened V by 1 base and J by 5 bases, and 5 bases separated the two germline ends. Germline CDR1 is MNHNS and CDR2 is SASEGT. The CDR3 is 12 residues long.

The chain joins TRBV9 to TRBJ2-5, with D unresolved. This CDR3 has 17 residues. Germline V gives CDR1 SGDLS, CDR2 YYNGEE. Trimming pared 0 bases from V and 2 bases from J, leaving 17 bases between. CDR3 DNA sequence: TGTGCCAGCAGCGTAGGCGCCTCCGCCCAAAATCAAGAGACCCAGTACTTC. Translated: CASSVGASAQNQETQYF.

The rearrangement links TRBV3-1 (or the pseudogene TRBV3-2) to TRBJ2-2, with D uncertain. The CDR3 extends over 14 amino acids. V was pared by 4 bases and J by 2 bases, with 8 bases between. Germline CDR1 and CDR2: LGHDT and YNNKEL (reference sequence). The CDR3 coding sequence is TGTGCCAGCAGCCCCCCCGAAAACACCGGGGAGCTGTTTTTT. Its translation is CASSPPENTGELFF.

V is TRBV7-2 and J is TRBJ1-1, with TRBD1 matching 7 bases. Germline V gene sequence: CDR1 SGHTA, CDR2 FQGNSA. The CDR3 is made up of 15 amino acids. With V trimmed by 2 bases and J by 2 bases, 5 bases remained unmatched. The CDR3 DNA reads as TGTGCCAGCAGCTTATACGGGACAGCAAACACTGAAGCTTTCTTT. Protein sequence: CASSLYGTANTEAFF.

The V and J genes are TRBV27 and TRBJ2-6; D possibly corresponds to TRBD2 (6 bases). Germline V gene lookup returns CDR1 MNHEY and CDR2 SMNVEV (reference sequence). The CDR3 runs 16 residues. Trimming removed 5 bases at V and 0 bases at J, with 11 bases between. The CDR3 DNA reads as TGTGCCAGCAGTCCAACTAGCTACTCTGGGGCCAACGTCCTGACTTTC. Translating it yields CASSPTSYSGANVLTF.

V usage is TRBV11-2 and J usage is TRBJ1-5; TRBD1 matches at 7 bases. Germline trimming cut 1 base from V and 9 bases from J; bases unmatched to any gene: 3. The CDR3 contains 13 residues. Germline V CDR1 and CDR2: SGHAT, FQNNGV. The chain's CDR3 is CASSLGWTGPQHF. As DNA, the CDR3 is TGTGCCAGCAGCTTAGGATGGACAGGGCCCCAGCATTTT.

The chain employs TRBV2 and TRBJ2-5, with D maybe TRBD1 (5 bases). The CDR3 totals 13 residues. The V end was cut by 3 bases, the J end by 5 bases, with 10 bases between. CDR1 is SNHLY and CDR2 is FYNNEI in the germline V gene. The CDR3 sequence is CASSDDGAETQYF. The DNA for the CDR3 is TGTGCCAGCAGTGACGATGGGGCGGAGACCCAGTACTTC.

The chain has TRBV3-1 (or the pseudogene TRBV3-2) and TRBJ2-1; TRBD2 matches 10 bases. The V gene's germline CDR1 is LGHDT and CDR2 YNNKEL (reference sequence). After removal of 0 bases from V and 10 bases from J, the junction contained 3 bases not matched to a gene. CDR3 length equals 14 residues. CDR3 in DNA: TGTGCCAGCAGCCAAGACGCTAGCGGGGGCGAGCAGTTCTTC. Translating gives CASSQDASGGEQFF.

This rearrangement joins TRBV6-5 to TRBJ2-3; TRBD2 matches 7 bases. Germline V lookup: CDR1 MNHEY, CDR2 SVGAGI. The CDR3 loop spans 14 amino acids. After removal of 6 bases from V and 4 bases from J, the junction contained 7 bases not matched to a gene. As DNA, the CDR3 is TGTGCCAGCAGCAGATCGGGGGGTTCAGATACGCAGTATTTT. This gives the protein CASSRSGGSDTQYF.

Only one count was recorded for this clone. The chain is built from TRBV12-5 and TRBJ1-1, with TRBD1 as a possible D gene (5 bases). This CDR3 has 16 residues. Germline V CDR1 and CDR2: LGHNT, FRNRAP. The ends were cut back, 0 bases at V and 1 base at J, with 12 bases in the middle. The CDR3 region is CASGLVLGQKNTEAFF. Written as DNA, the CDR3 is TGTGCTAGTGGTTTGGTACTGGGGCAGAAGAACACTGAAGCTTTCTTT.

On this clone: Other DNA sequences in the sample encode the same CDR3. CDR3 sequence reads: CASSLGQGNTGELFF. In DNA, the CDR3 is TGCGCCAGCAGCTTGGGACAGGGGAACACCGGGGAGCTGTTTTTT. The V and J genes are TRBV5-1 and TRBJ2-2; TRBD1 matches 7 bases. The CDR3 contains 15 residues. The V gene's germline CDR1 is SGHRS and CDR2 YFSETQ. The V gene end was trimmed by 0 bases and the J gene end by 1 base; junction bases not matched to a gene: 0.

This chain's CDR3 is CASRTGEGDSPLHF. CDR3 DNA: TGCGCCAGCAGAACGGGGGAGGGAGATTCACCCCTCCACTTT. V and J are TRBV5-1 and TRBJ1-6, with a possible D match to TRBD1 (5 bases). The CDR3 consists of 14 residues. Germline CDR1 and CDR2: SGHRS and YFSETQ. V was shortened by 5 bases and J by 8 bases, with 14 bases between the two germline ends.

The gene calls are TRBV15 and TRBJ2-7; TRBD2 is a possible D gene (5 bases). Trimming stripped 2 bases from V and 6 bases from J, with 11 bases between. This CDR3 contains 13 residues. Germline V gene sequence: CDR1 LNHNV, CDR2 YYDKDF (reference sequence). This chain's CDR3 is CATSRRTGSEQYF. The DNA of the CDR3 is TGTGCCACCAGCAGACGGACGGGAAGCGAGCAGTACTTC.

The V call is TRBV19, the J call TRBJ1-1; 7 positions agree with TRBD1. The CDR3 is 15 residues long. V lost 3 bases and J lost 4; bases outside the gene matches: 8. CDR1 and CDR2 from the germline V gene are LNHDA and SQIVND (reference sequence). This CDR3 reads CASSMLGGLATEAFF. The CDR3 nucleotides are TGTGCCAGTAGTATGCTAGGGGGCCTGGCCACTGAAGCTTTCTTT.